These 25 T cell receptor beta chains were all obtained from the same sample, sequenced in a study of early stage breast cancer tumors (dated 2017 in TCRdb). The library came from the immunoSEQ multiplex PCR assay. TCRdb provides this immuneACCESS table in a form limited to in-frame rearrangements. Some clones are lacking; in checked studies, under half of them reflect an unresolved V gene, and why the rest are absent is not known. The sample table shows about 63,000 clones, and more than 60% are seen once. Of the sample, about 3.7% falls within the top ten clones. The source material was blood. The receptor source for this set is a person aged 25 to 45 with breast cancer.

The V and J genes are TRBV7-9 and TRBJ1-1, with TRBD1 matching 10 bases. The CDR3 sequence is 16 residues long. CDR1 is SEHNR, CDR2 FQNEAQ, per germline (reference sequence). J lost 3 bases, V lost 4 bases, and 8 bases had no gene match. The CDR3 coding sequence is TGTGCCAGCAGCTCACATCCCGGGACAGGGGACACTGAAGCTTTCTTT. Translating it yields CASSSHPGTGDTEAFF.

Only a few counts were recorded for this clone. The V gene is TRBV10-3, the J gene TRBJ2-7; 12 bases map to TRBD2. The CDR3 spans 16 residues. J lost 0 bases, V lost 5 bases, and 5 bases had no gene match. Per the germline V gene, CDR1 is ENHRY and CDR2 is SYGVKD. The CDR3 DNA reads TGTGCCATCAGTACTAGGACTAGCGGGACCTCCTACGAGCAGTACTTC. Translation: CAISTRTSGTSYEQYF.

CDR3 nucleotide sequence: TGTGCCAGCAGCTCCGTAAGGAGGCTAGTCGGGAACATTCAGTACTTC. As protein: CASSSVRRLVGNIQYF. The V and J genes are TRBV12-1 and TRBJ2-4; TRBD2 is taken as the D call from the table, unchecked against the DNA. TRBV12-1 is labeled a pseudogene. The CDR3 totals 16 residues.

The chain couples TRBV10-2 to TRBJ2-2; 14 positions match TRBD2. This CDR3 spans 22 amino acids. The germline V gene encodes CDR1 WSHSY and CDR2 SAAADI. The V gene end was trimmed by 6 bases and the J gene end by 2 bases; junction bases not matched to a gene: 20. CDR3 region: CASRRTSGGLAGELFNTGELFF. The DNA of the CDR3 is TGCGCCAGCAGGAGAACGAGTGGGGGACTAGCGGGAGAGTTGTTTAACACCGGGGAGCTGTTTTTT.

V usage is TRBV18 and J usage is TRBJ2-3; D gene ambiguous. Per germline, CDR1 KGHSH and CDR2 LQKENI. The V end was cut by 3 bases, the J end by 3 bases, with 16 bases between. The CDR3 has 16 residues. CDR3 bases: TGTGCCAGCTCACCTCCCCGGGTAAGCGCGACAGATACGCAGTATTTT. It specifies CASSPPRVSATDTQYF.

The CDR3 DNA is TGTGCCAGCAATCGCGACAGGGACGGGACCGGGGAGCTGTTTTTT. Protein sequence: CASNRDRDGTGELFF. The chain has TRBV6-9 and TRBJ2-2; 7 bases align to TRBD1. J gave up 5 bases and V 7 bases, and 10 bases lay outside the gene matches. CDR1 MNHGY and CDR2 SVAAGI come from the germline V gene. This CDR3 is built from 15 residues.

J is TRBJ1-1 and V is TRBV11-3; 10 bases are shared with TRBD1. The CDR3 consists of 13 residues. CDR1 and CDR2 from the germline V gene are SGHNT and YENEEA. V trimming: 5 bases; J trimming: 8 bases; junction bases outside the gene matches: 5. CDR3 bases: TGTGCCAGCAGCACCAGACAGGGGGCGGAAGCTTTCTTT. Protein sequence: CASSTRQGAEAFF.

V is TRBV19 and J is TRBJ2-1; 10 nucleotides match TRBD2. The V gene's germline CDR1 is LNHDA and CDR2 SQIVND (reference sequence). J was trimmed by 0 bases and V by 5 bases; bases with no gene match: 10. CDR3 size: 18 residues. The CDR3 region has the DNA TGTGCCAGTAGTTGGGCTAGCGGGAGCTTCAGCTCCTACAATGAGCAGTTCTTC. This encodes CASSWASGSFSSYNEQFF.

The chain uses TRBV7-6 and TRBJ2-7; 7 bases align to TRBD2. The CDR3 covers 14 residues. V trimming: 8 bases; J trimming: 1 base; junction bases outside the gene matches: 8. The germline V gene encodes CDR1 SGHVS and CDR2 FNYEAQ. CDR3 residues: CASVPGGWSYEQYF. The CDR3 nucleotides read TGTGCCAGCGTTCCGGGAGGTTGGTCCTACGAGCAGTACTTC.

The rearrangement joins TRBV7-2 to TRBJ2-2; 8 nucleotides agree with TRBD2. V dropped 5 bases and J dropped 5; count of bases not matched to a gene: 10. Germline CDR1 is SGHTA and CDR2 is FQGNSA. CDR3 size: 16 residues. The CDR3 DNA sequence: TGTGCCAGCAGCCAGAGGGGGACTAGGGGAACCGGGGAGCTGTTTTTT. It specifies CASSQRGTRGTGELFF.

DNA of the CDR3: TGTGCCAGCAGCTTCATCTCCCCAGGGATGAACACTGAAGCTTTCTTT. Residues: CASSFISPGMNTEAFF. The chain has TRBV5-6 and TRBJ1-1; tentative D call: TRBD1 (5 bases). This CDR3 comprises 16 residues. Germline V CDR1 and CDR2: SGHDT, YYEEEE. V lost 2 bases, J lost 0 bases, and 14 bases lay in between.

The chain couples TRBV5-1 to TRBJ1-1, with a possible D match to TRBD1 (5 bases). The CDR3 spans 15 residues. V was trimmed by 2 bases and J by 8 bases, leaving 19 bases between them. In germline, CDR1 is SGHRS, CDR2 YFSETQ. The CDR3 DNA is TGCGCCAGCAGCTTATTACAGGAAGGCGTGGGGGAAGCTTTCTTT. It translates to CASSLLQEGVGEAFF.

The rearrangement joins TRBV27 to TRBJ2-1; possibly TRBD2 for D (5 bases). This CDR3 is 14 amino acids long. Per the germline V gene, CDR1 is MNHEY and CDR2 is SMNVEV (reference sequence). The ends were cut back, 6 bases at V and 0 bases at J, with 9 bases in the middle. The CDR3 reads CASRLGSSYNEQFF. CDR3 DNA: TGTGCCAGCAGACTAGGTAGCTCCTACAATGAGCAGTTCTTC.

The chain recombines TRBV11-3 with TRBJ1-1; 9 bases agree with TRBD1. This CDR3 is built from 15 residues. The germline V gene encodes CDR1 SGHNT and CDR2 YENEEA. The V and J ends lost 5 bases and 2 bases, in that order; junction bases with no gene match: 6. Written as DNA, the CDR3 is TGTGCCAGCAGCCCCTCGGGACAGGGTAACACTGAAGCTTTCTTT. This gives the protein CASSPSGQGNTEAFF.

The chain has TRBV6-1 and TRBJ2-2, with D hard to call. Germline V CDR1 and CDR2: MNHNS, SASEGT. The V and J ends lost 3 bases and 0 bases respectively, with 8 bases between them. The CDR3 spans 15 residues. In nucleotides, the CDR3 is TGTGCCAGCAGTGAGACGGCGGCGAACACCGGGGAGCTGTTTTTT. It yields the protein CASSETAANTGELFF.

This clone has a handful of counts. The CDR3 loop reads CASSAFDSNEQFF. The CDR3 nucleotides are TGTGCCAGCAGTGCCTTTGACTCGAATGAGCAGTTCTTC. V gene TRBV6-4 combines with J gene TRBJ2-1; D remains ambiguous. V was pared by 4 bases and J by 7 bases, with 11 bases between. This CDR3 spans 13 amino acids. CDR1 is MRHNA, CDR2 SNTAGT, per germline.

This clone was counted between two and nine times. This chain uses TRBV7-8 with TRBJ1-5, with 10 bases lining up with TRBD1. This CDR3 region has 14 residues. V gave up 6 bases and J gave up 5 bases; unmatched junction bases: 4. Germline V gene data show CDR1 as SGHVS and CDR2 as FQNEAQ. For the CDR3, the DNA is TGTGCCAGCAGTGGAGGGACAGGGGATCAGCCCCAGCATTTT. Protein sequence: CASSGGTGDQPQHF.

CDR3 sequence reads: CASSRTGGPQETQYF. The DNA for the CDR3 is TGTGCCAGCAGCCGGACAGGAGGACCCCAAGAGACCCAGTACTTC. This chain uses TRBV7-2 with TRBJ2-5, with 7 positions matching TRBD1. J was trimmed by 1 base and V by 5 bases; bases with no gene match: 7. CDR3 size: 15 residues. CDR1 and CDR2 from the germline V gene are SGHTA and FQGNSA. Full variable domain (outside the CDR3, taken from reference TRBV7-2 and TRBJ2-5): GAGVSQSPSNKVTEKGKDVELRCDPISGHTALYWYRQSLGQGLEFLIYFQGNSAPDKSGLPSDRFSAERTGGSVSTLTIQRTQQEDSAVYLCASSRTGGPQETQYFGPGTRLLVL.

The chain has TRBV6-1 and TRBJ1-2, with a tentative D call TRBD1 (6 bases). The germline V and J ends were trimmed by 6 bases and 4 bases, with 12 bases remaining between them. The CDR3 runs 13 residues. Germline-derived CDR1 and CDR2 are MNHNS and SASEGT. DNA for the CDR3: TGTGCCAGCAGGTTACAGGACAGCTATGGCTACACCTTC. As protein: CASRLQDSYGYTF.

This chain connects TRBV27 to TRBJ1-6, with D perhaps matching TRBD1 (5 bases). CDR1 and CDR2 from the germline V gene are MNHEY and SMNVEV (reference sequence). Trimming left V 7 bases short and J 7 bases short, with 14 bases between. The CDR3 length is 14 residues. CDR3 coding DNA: TGTGCCAGCACTTCCTCCGGGGACAATTCACCCCTCCACTTT. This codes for CASTSSGDNSPLHF.

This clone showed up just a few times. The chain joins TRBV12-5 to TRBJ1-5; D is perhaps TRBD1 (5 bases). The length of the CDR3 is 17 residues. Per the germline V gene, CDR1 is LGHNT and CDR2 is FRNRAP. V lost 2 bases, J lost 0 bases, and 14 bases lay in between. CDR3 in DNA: TGTGCTAGTGGTTTGCTCCCCGACAGTTATAGCAATCAGCCCCAGCATTTT. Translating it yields CASGLLPDSYSNQPQHF. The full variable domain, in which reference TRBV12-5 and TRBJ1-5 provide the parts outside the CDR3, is DARVTQTPRHKVTEMGQEVTMRCQPILGHNTVFWYRQTMMQGLELLAYFRNRAPLDDSGMPKDRFSAEMPDATLATLKIQPSEPRDSAVYFCASGLLPDSYSNQPQHFGDGTRLSIL.

CDR3 nucleotides: TGTGCCTCTCCGTCGTCTGGAAACACCATATATTTT. This gives the protein CASPSSGNTIYF. V is TRBV21-1 and J is TRBJ1-3. TRBV21-1 is recorded as a pseudogene. There are 12 residues in the CDR3.

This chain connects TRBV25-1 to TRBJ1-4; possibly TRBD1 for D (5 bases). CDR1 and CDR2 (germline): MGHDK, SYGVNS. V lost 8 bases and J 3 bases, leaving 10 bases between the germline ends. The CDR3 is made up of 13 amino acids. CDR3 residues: CASRGAANEKLFF. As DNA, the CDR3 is TGTGCCAGCCGTGGGGCGGCTAATGAAAAACTGTTTTTT.

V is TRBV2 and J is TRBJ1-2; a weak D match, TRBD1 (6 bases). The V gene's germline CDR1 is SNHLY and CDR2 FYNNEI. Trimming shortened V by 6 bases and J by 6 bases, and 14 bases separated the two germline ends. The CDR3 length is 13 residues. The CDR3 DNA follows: TGTGCCAGCAGGTGGGACATGAAGGATGGCTACACCTTC. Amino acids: CASRWDMKDGYTF.

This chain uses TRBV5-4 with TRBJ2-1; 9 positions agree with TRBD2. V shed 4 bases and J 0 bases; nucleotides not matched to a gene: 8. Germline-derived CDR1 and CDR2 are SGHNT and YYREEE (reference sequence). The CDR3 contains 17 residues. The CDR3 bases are TGTGCCAGCAGCACCGGGGGACTAGCCAACTCCTACAATGAGCAGTTCTTC. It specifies CASSTGGLANSYNEQFF.